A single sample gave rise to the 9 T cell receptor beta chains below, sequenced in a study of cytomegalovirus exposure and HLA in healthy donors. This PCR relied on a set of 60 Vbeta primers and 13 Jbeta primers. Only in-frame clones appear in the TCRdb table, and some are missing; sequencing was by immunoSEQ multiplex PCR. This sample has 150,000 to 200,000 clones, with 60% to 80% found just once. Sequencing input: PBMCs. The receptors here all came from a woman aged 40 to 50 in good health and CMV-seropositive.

CDR3 amino acids: CASSATSGGSTDTQYF. DNA of the CDR3: TGTGCCAGCAGCGCCACTAGCGGGGGGAGCACAGATACGCAGTATTTT. The V and J genes are TRBV9 and TRBJ2-3, with 12 nucleotides matching TRBD2. The CDR3 extends over 16 amino acids. The germline V gene encodes CDR1 SGDLS and CDR2 YYNGEE. J was trimmed by 0 bases and V by 3 bases; bases with no gene match: 2.

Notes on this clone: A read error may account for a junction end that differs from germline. The CDR3 loop reads CASSLGRGLADNKQFF. In DNA form, the CDR3 reads TGTGCCAGTAGTTTGGGCCGAGGGCTAGCGGACAATAAGCAGTTCTTC. V is TRBV19 and J is TRBJ2-1, with 7 bases matching TRBD2. The CDR3 spans 16 residues. The germline V gene has CDR1 LNHDA and CDR2 SQIVND (reference sequence).

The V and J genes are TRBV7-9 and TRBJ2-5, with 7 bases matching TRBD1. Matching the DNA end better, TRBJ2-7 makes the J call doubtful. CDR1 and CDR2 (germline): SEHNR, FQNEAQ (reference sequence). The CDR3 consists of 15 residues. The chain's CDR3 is CASSLGPRDRYEQYF. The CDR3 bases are TGTGCCAGCAGCTTAGGGCCCCGGGACAGATACGAGCAGTACTTC.

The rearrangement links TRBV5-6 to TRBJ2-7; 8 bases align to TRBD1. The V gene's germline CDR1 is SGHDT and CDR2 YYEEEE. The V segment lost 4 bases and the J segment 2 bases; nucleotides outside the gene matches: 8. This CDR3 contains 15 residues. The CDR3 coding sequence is TGTGCCAGCAGCCCGGGACAGGTCCGAGCCTACGAGCAGTACTTC. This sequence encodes CASSPGQVRAYEQYF.

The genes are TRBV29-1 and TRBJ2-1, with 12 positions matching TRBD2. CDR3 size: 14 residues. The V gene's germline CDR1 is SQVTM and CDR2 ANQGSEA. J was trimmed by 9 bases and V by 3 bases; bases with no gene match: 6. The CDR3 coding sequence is TGCAGCGTTGAGTCTAGCGGGAGGGTCCGTGAGCAGTTCTTC. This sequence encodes CSVESSGRVREQFF.

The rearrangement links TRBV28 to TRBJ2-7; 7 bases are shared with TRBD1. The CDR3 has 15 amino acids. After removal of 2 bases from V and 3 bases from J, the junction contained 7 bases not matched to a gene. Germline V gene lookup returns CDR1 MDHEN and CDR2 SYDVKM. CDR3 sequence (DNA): TGTGCCAGCAGTTTAGGGTCGGGACAGATCTACGAGCAGTACTTC. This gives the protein CASSLGSGQIYEQYF.

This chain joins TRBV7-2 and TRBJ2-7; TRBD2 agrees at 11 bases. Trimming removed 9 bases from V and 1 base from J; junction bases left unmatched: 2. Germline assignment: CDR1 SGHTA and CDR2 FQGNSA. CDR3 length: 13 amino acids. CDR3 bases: TGTGCCAGTGGACTAGCGGGTTCCTACGAGCAGTACTTC. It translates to CASGLAGSYEQYF.

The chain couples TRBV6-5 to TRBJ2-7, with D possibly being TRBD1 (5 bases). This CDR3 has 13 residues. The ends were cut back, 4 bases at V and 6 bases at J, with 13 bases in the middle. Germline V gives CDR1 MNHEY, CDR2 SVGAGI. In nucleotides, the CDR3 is TGTGCCAGCAGTTTGGGGCTAGATCGCGAGCAGTACTTC. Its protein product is CASSLGLDREQYF.

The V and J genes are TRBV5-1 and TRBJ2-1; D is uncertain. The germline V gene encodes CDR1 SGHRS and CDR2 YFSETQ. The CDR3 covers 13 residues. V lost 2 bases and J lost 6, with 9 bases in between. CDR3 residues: CASSLALTNEQFF. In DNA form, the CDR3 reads TGCGCCAGCAGCTTAGCCCTCACCAATGAGCAGTTCTTC.